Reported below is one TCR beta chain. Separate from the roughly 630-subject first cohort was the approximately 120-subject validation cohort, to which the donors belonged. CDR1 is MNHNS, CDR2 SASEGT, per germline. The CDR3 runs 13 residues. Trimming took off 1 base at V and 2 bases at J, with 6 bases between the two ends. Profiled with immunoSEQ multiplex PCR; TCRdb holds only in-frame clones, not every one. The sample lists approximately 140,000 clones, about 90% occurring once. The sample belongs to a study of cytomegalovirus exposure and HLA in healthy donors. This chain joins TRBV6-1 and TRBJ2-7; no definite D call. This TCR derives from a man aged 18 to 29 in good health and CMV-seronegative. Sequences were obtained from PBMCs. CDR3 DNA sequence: TGTGCCAGCAGTGAAGACCGGGCCTACGAGCAGTACTTC. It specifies CASSEDRAYEQYF.